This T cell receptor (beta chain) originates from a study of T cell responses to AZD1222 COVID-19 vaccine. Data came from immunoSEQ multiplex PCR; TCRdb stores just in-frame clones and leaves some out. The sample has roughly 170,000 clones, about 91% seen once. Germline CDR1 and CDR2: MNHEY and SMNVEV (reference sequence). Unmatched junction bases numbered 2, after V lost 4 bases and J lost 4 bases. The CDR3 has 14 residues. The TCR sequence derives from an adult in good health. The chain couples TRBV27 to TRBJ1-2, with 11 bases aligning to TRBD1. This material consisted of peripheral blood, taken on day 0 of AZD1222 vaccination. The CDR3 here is CASSYGTGGYGYTF. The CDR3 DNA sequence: TGTGCCAGCAGTTATGGGACAGGGGGCTATGGCTACACCTTC.